These T cell receptor beta chains were read from a single sample in a study of human T cells and chemical hapten exposure. Each CDR3 protein is one row after TCRdb ran MiXCR on the RACE reads. This table has a few hundred thousand distinct CDR3 sequences, about 7.7% appearing once. Sequencing was performed on whole blood, taken in connection with sensitization to the hapten diphenylcyclopropenone (DPC). These TCRs come from a man aged 18 to 29 with alopecia areata. Some clones in this sample may be carry-over from other donors' samples. CDR3s include the opening cysteine and the closing phenylalanine or tryptophan. A D gene is named only where the DNA matches it firmly. Rows give clone size only sometimes, using once, few, many, or a class for an expanded clone.

V gene,D gene,J gene,clone size,CDR3 protein,CDR3 DNA
TRBV20-1,-,TRBJ2-1,few,CSARDNRGNSYNEQFF,TGCAGTGCTAGGGACAATAGGGGTAATTCCTACAATGAGCAGTTCTTC
TRBV7-9,-,TRBJ1-1,few,CASSLLDRNTEAFF,TGTGCCAGCAGCTTACTGGACAGGAACACTGAAGCTTTCTTT
TRBV5-6,TRBD2,TRBJ2-1,few,CASSSGTSGNEQFF,TGTGCCAGCAGCTCCGGGACTAGCGGTAATGAGCAGTTCTTC
TRBV6-6,-,TRBJ2-2,few,CASSYPVGGYTGELFF,TGTGCCAGCAGCTACCCGGTGGGGGGATACACCGGGGAGCTGTTTTTT
TRBV12-3/TRBV12-4,-,TRBJ1-5,few,CASSLGRDQQPQHF,TGTGCCAGCAGTTTAGGCAGGGATCAACAGCCCCAGCATTTT
TRBV6-2/TRBV6-3,-,TRBJ2-2,few,CAVTTREPITGELFF,TGTGCCGTAACTACTAGGGAGCCCATCACCGGGGAGCTGTTTTTT
TRBV7-3,-,TRBJ1-1,many,CASSLNSGSTEAFF,TGTGCCAGCAGCTTAAATTCGGGATCCACTGAAGCTTTCTTT
TRBV21-1,-,TRBJ2-7,few,CASLARAYEQYF,TGTGCCAGCCTGGCCAGGGCCTACGAGCAGTACTTC
TRBV7-9,-,TRBJ2-1,-,CASRFDINEQFF,TGTGCCAGCAGATTCGACATCAATGAGCAGTTCTTC
TRBV20-1,TRBD2,TRBJ2-1,few,CSARVSLAGNNEQFF,TGCAGTGCTAGAGTTAGTCTAGCGGGGAACAATGAGCAGTTCTTC
TRBV5-1,TRBD1,TRBJ2-7,-,CASSPPTGAGEQYF,TGCGCCAGCAGCCCGCCGACAGGGGCGGGCGAGCAGTACTTC
TRBV5-1,-,TRBJ2-4,-,CASSYSDIQYF,TGCGCCAGCAGCTACAGTGACATTCAGTACTTC
TRBV4-3,TRBD1,TRBJ2-7,-,CASSESGTGLGEQYF,TGCGCCAGCAGCGAATCCGGGACAGGGTTGGGCGAGCAGTACTTC
TRBV11-3,TRBD1,TRBJ2-2,-,CASSPGGDNTGELFF,TGTGCCAGCAGCCCAGGGGGCGACAACACCGGGGAGCTGTTTTTT
TRBV5-1,TRBD1,TRBJ1-4,few,CASSLVLGGAGEKLFF,TGCGCCAGCAGCTTGGTGCTAGGGGGCGCCGGTGAAAAACTGTTTTTT
TRBV29-1,-,TRBJ1-4,-,CSGGRRGEKLFF,TGCAGCGGGGGACGCAGGGGCGAAAAACTGTTTTTT
TRBV20-1,TRBD1,TRBJ1-5,many,CSARTGGQPQHF,TGCAGTGCTCGGACAGGGGGTCAGCCCCAGCATTTT
TRBV5-1,-,TRBJ2-2,many,CASSLFTGELFF,TGCGCCAGCAGCTTATTCACCGGGGAGCTGTTTTTT
TRBV4-1,-,TRBJ1-2,-,CASSQQGIRYTF,TGCGCCAGCAGCCAGCAGGGGATCCGCTACACCTTC
TRBV10-3,TRBD2,TRBJ2-3,many,CAISTPLGTSGGVQYF,TGTGCCATCAGCACGCCCCTCGGGACTAGCGGAGGTGTGCAGTATTTT
TRBV7-2,-,TRBJ1-1,-,CASSYRDFEAFF,TGTGCCAGCAGTTACAGGGATTTTGAAGCTTTCTTT
TRBV12-3/TRBV12-4,-,TRBJ1-5,-,CASSFYEGGNQPQHF,TGTGCCAGCAGTTTTTATGAGGGGGGAAATCAGCCCCAGCATTTT
TRBV20-1,-,TRBJ1-1,-,CSALDKPDTEAFF,TGCAGTGCTCTAGACAAACCCGACACTGAAGCTTTCTTT
TRBV7-2,-,TRBJ1-1,-,CASSGGGGTEAFF,TGTGCCAGCAGCGGGGGCGGGGGCACTGAAGCTTTCTTT
TRBV7-3,-,TRBJ2-2,-,CASSYGGPGELFF,TGTGCCAGCAGCTACGGGGGACCCGGGGAGCTGTTTTTT
TRBV6-5,-,TRBJ1-2,many,CASSQPRGQINYGYTF,TGTGCCAGCAGTCAGCCTCGCGGACAGATTAACTATGGCTACACCTTC
TRBV7-9,-,TRBJ1-1,few,CASSLSLIEAFF,TGTGCCAGCAGCTTATCCCTAATTGAAGCTTTCTTT
TRBV6-2/TRBV6-3,-,TRBJ1-1,many,CASRPTSNTEAFF,TGTGCCAGCAGGCCTACATCGAACACTGAAGCTTTCTTT
TRBV7-2,-,TRBJ1-2,few,CASSLGLVNYGYTF,TGTGCCAGCAGTTTAGGGCTGGTAAACTATGGCTACACCTTC
TRBV20-1,-,TRBJ1-2,-,CSALGDKTGYGYTF,TGCAGTGCGCTGGGGGACAAAACGGGATATGGCTACACCTTC
TRBV20-1,TRBD1,TRBJ2-3,-,CSARDRGADTQYF,TGCAGTGCTAGGGACAGGGGAGCAGATACGCAGTATTTT
TRBV3-2,-,TRBJ2-1,-,CASSHAGHHEQFF,TGTGCCAGCAGCCACGCGGGGCACCATGAGCAGTTCTTC
TRBV5-1,TRBD1,TRBJ1-1,many,CASSSTGESNTEAFF,TGCGCCAGCAGCTCTACAGGGGAATCAAACACTGAAGCTTTCTTT
TRBV28,TRBD1,TRBJ2-7,few,CASRGRQGSAEQYF,TGTGCCAGCAGGGGCCGACAGGGCAGCGCCGAGCAGTACTTC
TRBV2,-,TRBJ1-1,few,CARRDTGLLFEAFF,TGTGCCAGGAGGGACACCGGGCTCCTCTTTGAAGCTTTCTTT
TRBV4-3,-,TRBJ1-5,few,CASSRVWGAPNQPQHF,TGCGCCAGCAGCCGCGTATGGGGGGCCCCCAATCAGCCCCAGCATTTT
TRBV6-5,TRBD1,TRBJ1-1,few,CASSYSRGQGAMNTEAFF,TGTGCCAGCAGTTACTCGAGAGGACAGGGGGCAATGAACACTGAAGCTTTCTTT
TRBV7-3,TRBD1,TRBJ1-2,-,CASSLGSTGTNYGYTF,TGTGCCAGCAGCTTGGGCTCGACAGGGACTAACTATGGCTACACCTTC
TRBV27,-,TRBJ2-7,many,CASSLREQYF,TGTGCCAGCAGTTTACGAGAGCAGTACTTC
TRBV20-1,-,TRBJ1-1,many,CSARVRTSTEAFF,TGCAGTGCTAGAGTCAGGACAAGCACTGAAGCTTTCTTT
TRBV6-1,-,TRBJ2-7,-,CASNRGTGPYEQYF,TGTGCCAGCAATCGGGGTACAGGACCCTACGAGCAGTACTTC
TRBV21-1,-,TRBJ1-5,few,CASSKGSNQPQHF,TGTGCCAGCAGCAAAGGGAGCAATCAGCCCCAGCATTTT
TRBV12-3/TRBV12-4,-,TRBJ1-2,few,CASSSWGADGYTF,TGTGCCAGCAGTTCTTGGGGGGCGGATGGCTACACCTTC
TRBV6-2/TRBV6-3,TRBD1,TRBJ2-1,few,CASRAWGQGKHEQFF,TGTGCCAGCAGGGCCTGGGGACAGGGGAAGCATGAGCAGTTCTTC
TRBV6-6,-,TRBJ2-2,-,CASSYDRSTGELFF,TGTGCCAGCAGTTACGACAGGTCTACCGGGGAGCTGTTTTTT
TRBV14,-,TRBJ2-7,few,CASSQYSHTNYEQYF,TGTGCCAGCAGCCAATACTCACATACCAACTACGAGCAGTACTTC
TRBV5-1,-,TRBJ1-5,-,CASSLGGQSIGNQPQHF,TGCGCCAGCAGCTTGGGGGGCCAGTCTATTGGCAATCAGCCCCAGCATTTT